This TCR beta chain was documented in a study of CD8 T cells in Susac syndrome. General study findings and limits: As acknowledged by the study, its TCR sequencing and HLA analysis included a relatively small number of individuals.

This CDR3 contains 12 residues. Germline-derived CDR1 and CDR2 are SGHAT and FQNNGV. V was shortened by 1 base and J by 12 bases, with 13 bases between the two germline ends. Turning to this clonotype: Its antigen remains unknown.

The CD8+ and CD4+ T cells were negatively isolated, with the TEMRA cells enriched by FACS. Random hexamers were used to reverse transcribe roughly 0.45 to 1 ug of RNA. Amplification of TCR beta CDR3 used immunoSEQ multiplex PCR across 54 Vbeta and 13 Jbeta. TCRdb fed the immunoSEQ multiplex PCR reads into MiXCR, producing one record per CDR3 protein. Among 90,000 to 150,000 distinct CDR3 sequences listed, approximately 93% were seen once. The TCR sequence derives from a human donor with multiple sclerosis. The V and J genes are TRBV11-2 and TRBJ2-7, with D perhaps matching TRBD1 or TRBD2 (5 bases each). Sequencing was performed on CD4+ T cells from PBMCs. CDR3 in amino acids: CASSLVVRDLYF. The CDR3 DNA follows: TGTGCCAGCAGCTTAGTAGTCCGGGACCTGTACTTC.